The source of this TCR beta chain is a study of long-term antiretroviral therapy in people with HIV. Whole-study findings and limits: Dominance of pre-ART expanded clones persisted, fluctuating and often declining after ART.

As regards this clone: Its target is not known.

There were no participants with HIV treated outside the United States. The germline CDR1 and CDR2 sequences are SEHNR and FQNEAQ (reference sequence). Trimming left V 1 base short and J 4 bases short, with 3 bases between. The CDR3 loop spans 12 amino acids. The assay used was immunoSEQ (version v3.0), run at survey level. Sequenced by immunoSEQ multiplex PCR; TCRdb stores in-frame clones only, minus some. The sample lists more than 20,000 clones, about 85% occurring once. The origin of this receptor is a woman aged 25 to 45 with HIV. The sample was unsorted PBMCs, taken 1.9 years after starting antiretroviral therapy. J is TRBJ2-3 and V is TRBV7-9, with D unresolved. DNA for the CDR3: TGTGCCAGCAGCTTAGGCGCAGATACGCAGTATTTT. This sequence encodes CASSLGADTQYF.